The 3 T cell receptor beta chains presented below share a single source sample, sequenced in a study of blood T cells in healthy people across ages. Sample-barcoded 5' priming and a J-beta primer mix drove a second PCR of about 7 to 12 cycles. TCRdb independently ran MiXCR on the 5' RACE reads; one entry per CDR3 protein. The sample has 550,000 to 750,000 distinct CDR3 sequences; about 21% are singletons. The sample consisted of blood. These receptors were taken from a man between 65 and 79 years old in good health.

This chain joins TRBV28 and TRBJ2-5; D unclear. TRBJ2-7 explains the end of the DNA better; the J call may be wrong. Germline CDR1 reads MDHEN; CDR2 reads SYDVKM. CDR3 length equals 12 residues. The CDR3 protein is CASSYGYYEQYF. The CDR3 coding sequence is TGTGCCAGCAGTTACGGGTACTACGAGCAGTACTTC.

V and J are TRBV18 and TRBJ2-5, with unresolved D. The CDR3 has 16 residues. Deletions cut 2 bases from V and 0 bases from J, with 13 bases between. The germline V gene encodes CDR1 KGHSH and CDR2 LQKENI. The CDR3 spells CASSPDGRSYQETQYF. The DNA for the CDR3 is TGTGCCAGCTCACCAGACGGACGATCGTACCAAGAGACCCAGTACTTC.

The chain's CDR3 is CASGTMLYEQYF. The CDR3, as DNA: TGTGCCAGTGGGACCATGCTCTACGAGCAGTACTTC. This chain connects TRBV28 to TRBJ2-5; D may correspond to TRBD1 or TRBD2 (5 bases each). The DNA end favors TRBJ2-7, so the J call may be wrong. Looked up from germline, CDR1 is MDHEN and CDR2 is SYDVKM. CDR3 length: 12 amino acids.